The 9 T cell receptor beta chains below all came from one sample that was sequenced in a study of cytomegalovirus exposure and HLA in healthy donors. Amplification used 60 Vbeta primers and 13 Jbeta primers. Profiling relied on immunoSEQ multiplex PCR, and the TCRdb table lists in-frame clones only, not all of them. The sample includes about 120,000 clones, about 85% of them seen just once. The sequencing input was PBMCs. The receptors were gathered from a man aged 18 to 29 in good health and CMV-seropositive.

This CDR3 reads CASSLGGQLSPLHF. The CDR3, as DNA: TGTGCCAGCAGCTTGGGAGGACAGCTATCACCCCTCCACTTT. This rearrangement joins TRBV5-8 to TRBJ1-6; D is perhaps TRBD1 (6 bases). This CDR3 region has 14 residues. Trimming took off 0 bases at V and 10 bases at J, with 11 bases between the two ends. Per germline, CDR1 SGHTS and CDR2 YDEGEE.

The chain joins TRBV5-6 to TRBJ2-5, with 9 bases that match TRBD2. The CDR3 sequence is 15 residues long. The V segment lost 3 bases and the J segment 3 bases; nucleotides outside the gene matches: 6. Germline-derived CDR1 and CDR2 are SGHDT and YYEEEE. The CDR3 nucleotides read TGTGCCAGCAGCTCGCCAAGGACTAGCGAAGAGACCCAGTACTTC. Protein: CASSSPRTSEETQYF. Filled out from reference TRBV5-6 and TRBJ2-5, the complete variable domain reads DAGVTQSPTHLIKTRGQQVTLRCSPKSGHDTVSWYQQALGQGPQFIFQYYEEEERQRGNFPDRFSGHQFPNYSSELNVNALLLGDSALYLCASSSPRTSEETQYFGPGTRLLVL.

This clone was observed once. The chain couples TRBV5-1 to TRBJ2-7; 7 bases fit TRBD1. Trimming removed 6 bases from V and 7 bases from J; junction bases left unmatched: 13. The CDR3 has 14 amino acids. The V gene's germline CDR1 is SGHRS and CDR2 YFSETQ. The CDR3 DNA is TGCGCCAGCACATTGGACAGGACTGTGGGTGAGCAGTACTTC. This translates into CASTLDRTVGEQYF.

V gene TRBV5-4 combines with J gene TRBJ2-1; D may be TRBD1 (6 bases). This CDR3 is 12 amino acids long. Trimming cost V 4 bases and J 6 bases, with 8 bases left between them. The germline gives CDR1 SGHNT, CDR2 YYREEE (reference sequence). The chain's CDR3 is CASSATGNEQFF. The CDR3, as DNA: TGTGCCAGCAGCGCGACAGGCAATGAGCAGTTCTTC.

CDR3 amino acids: CASSHRGWNTEAFF. In DNA form, the CDR3 reads TGTGCCAGTAGTCACAGGGGCTGGAACACTGAAGCTTTCTTT. V and J are TRBV19 and TRBJ1-1; 7 bases are shared with TRBD1. The V gene end was trimmed by 5 bases and the J gene end by 1 base; junction bases not matched to a gene: 4. In germline, CDR1 is LNHDA, CDR2 SQIVND (reference sequence). The length of the CDR3 is 14 residues.

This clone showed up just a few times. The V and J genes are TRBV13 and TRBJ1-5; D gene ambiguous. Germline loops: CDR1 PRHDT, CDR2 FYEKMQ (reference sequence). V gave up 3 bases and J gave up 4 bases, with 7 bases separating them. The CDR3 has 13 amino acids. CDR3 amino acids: CASSLRRNQPQHF. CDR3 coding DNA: TGTGCCAGCAGCTTGAGGCGGAATCAGCCCCAGCATTTT.

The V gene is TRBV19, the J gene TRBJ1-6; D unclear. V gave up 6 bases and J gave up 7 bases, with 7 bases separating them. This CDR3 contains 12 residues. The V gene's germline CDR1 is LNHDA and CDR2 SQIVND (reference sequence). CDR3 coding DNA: TGTGCCAGTAGGGCAAGAAATTCACCCCTCCACTTT. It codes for CASRARNSPLHF.

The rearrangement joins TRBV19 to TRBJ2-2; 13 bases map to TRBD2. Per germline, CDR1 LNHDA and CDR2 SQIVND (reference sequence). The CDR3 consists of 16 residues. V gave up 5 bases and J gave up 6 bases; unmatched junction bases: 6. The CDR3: CASSFPTSGGPGELFF. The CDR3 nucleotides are TGTGCCAGTAGTTTCCCGACTAGCGGGGGGCCCGGGGAGCTGTTTTTT.

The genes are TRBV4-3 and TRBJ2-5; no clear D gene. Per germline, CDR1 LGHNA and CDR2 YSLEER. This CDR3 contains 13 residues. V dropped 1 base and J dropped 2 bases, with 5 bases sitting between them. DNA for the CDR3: TGCGCCAGCAGCCAAGTTATTCAAGAGACCCAGTACTTC. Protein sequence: CASSQVIQETQYF.